Sequencing of this T cell receptor beta chain was carried out in a study of shared clonotypes between healthy human individuals. For the study at large: The study drew on a couple of women and a few men aged 18 to 49 as donors.

The repertoire was sequenced with immunoSEQ multiplex PCR; TCRdb's copy has only in-frame clones and lacks some. The repertoire includes approximately 1.5 million clones, under 99% of them detected once, and approximately 0.44% sits in the top ten. CDR1 and CDR2 from the germline V gene are MDHEN and SYDVKM. The CDR3 consists of 15 residues. Losses at the gene ends were 4 bases for V and 6 bases for J; bases not matched to a gene: 3. Both subsets, CD45RA+ naive and CD45RA-negative memory, were split from the CD4+ cells. Sequenced input: naive CD4+ T cells sorted from blood. Subset indicated: CD45RA+ positively selected. This chain uses TRBV28 with TRBJ1-4; 12 positions match TRBD1. The receptor was isolated from a man aged 25-45 years in good health. The CDR3 sequence: CASSYGDRGHEKLFF. The CDR3 DNA follows: TGTGCCAGCAGTTACGGGGACAGGGGGCATGAAAAACTGTTTTTT. Full variable domain (outside the CDR3, taken from reference TRBV28 and TRBJ1-4): DVKVTQSSRYLVKRTGEKVFLECVQDMDHENMFWYRQDPGLGLRLIYFSYDVKMKEKGDIPEGYSVSREKKERFSLILESASTNQTSMYLCASSYGDRGHEKLFFGSGTQLSVL.